One TCR beta chain is described in this entry. The sample is drawn from a study of blood T cell repertoires in COVID-19. As for the study in general: There were acute and convalescent COVID-19 samples, and they came from the United States, Italy and Spain. Nucleic acid was either cDNA or gDNA, and it came from T cells, B-cell-depleted T cells, or PBMCs.

Germline CDR1 and CDR2: MNHNS and SASEGT. This CDR3 region has 15 residues. Trimming shortened V by 2 bases and J by 6 bases, and 13 bases separated the two germline ends. The authors' processing: Quantification of nucleated cells was approximated via reference gene primer amplification. Clones were read by immunoSEQ multiplex PCR, and TCRdb kept only the in-frame ones, dropping some. D and trimming were read from the DNA, whereas the V and J calls and clone size are those reported in that table. The sample has about 64,000 clones, 70% to 90% seen once; the top ten hold 3% to 3.5%. The sample comprised peripheral blood. The sequence derives from a middle-aged man with active COVID-19. The chain joins TRBV6-1 to TRBJ2-2; maybe TRBD2 (6 bases). The CDR3 DNA reads TGTGCCAGCAGTGAACTAGCGAATCAACCCGGGGAGCTGTTTTTT. This codes for CASSELANQPGELFF.